One sample yielded the 15 T cell receptor beta chains listed below, sequenced in a study of early stage breast cancer tumors. Here immunoSEQ multiplex PCR was the method, and the copy in TCRdb shows in-frame clones only, minus some. This table has 30,000 to 40,000 clones, over 70% appearing once. Specimen: blood. The receptors come from a person in their sixties or seventies with breast cancer.

The rearrangement uses TRBV19 and TRBJ2-2, with 7 nucleotides matching TRBD2. The length of the CDR3 is 15 residues. CDR1 is LNHDA, CDR2 SQIVND, per germline (reference sequence). After removal of 6 bases from V and 1 base from J, the junction contained 5 bases not matched to a gene. CDR3 sequence: CASSRAGVNTGELFF. The CDR3 DNA follows: TGTGCCAGTAGCCGGGCGGGGGTGAACACCGGGGAGCTGTTTTTT.

The table lists this clone with a few counts. The V and J genes are TRBV11-2 and TRBJ1-1; D perhaps matches TRBD1 (6 bases). The V gene lost 4 bases and the J gene lost 8 bases, with 14 bases spanning the gap. CDR3 length equals 13 residues. Germline CDR1 reads SGHAT; CDR2 reads FQNNGV. The CDR3 region is CASSSTPGQEAFF. As DNA, the CDR3 is TGTGCCAGCAGCTCCACCCCCGGACAGGAAGCTTTCTTT. Together with reference TRBV11-2 and TRBJ1-1, the CDR3 gives the full variable domain: EAGVAQSPRYKIIEKRQSVAFWCNPISGHATLYWYQQILGQGPKLLIQFQNNGVVDDSQLPKDRFSAERLKGVDSTLKIQPAKLEDSAVYLCASSSTPGQEAFFGQGTRLTVV.

J is TRBJ1-3 and V is TRBV5-1; D is uncertain. Germline lookup yields CDR1 SGHRS and CDR2 YFSETQ. The CDR3 is 14 amino acids. Trimming took off 1 base at V and 0 bases at J, with 5 bases between the two ends. CDR3 nucleotides: TGCGCCAGCAGCTTGCCGAGCTCTGGAAACACCATATATTTT. This sequence encodes CASSLPSSGNTIYF.

The chain recombines TRBV11-3 with TRBJ2-1; 7 nucleotides line up with TRBD1. The CDR3 totals 16 residues. The V gene end was trimmed by 4 bases and the J gene end by 4 bases; junction bases not matched to a gene: 10. Germline V gives CDR1 SGHNT, CDR2 YENEEA. CDR3 in amino acids: CASSSTRQGFYNEQFF. The CDR3 nucleotides read TGTGCCAGCAGCTCTACCCGACAGGGCTTTTACAATGAGCAGTTCTTC.

J is TRBJ2-5 and V is TRBV5-4, with TRBD1 identical over 7 bases. Germline V lookup: CDR1 SGHNT, CDR2 YYREEE (reference sequence). Trimming took 3 bases from V and 10 from J; bases not matched to a gene: 6. This CDR3 is built from 12 residues. The DNA of the CDR3 is TGTGCCAGCAGCTCGGACAGGCACCGCCAGTACTTC. Residues: CASSSDRHRQYF.

V gene TRBV14 combines with J gene TRBJ2-3; possible D gene TRBD1, 6 bases. The CDR3 runs to 17 residues. Germline values: CDR1 SGHDN, CDR2 FVKESK. Trimming stripped 4 bases from V and 2 bases from J, with 19 bases between. CDR3 in DNA: TGTGCCAGCAGCCTAAGGGGGATCAGGGATAACACAGATACGCAGTATTTT. This translates into CASSLRGIRDNTDTQYF.

The V gene is TRBV11-2, the J gene TRBJ2-5; D is ambiguous. The CDR3 sequence is 11 residues long. V was clipped by 4 bases and J by 4 bases, with 4 bases between them. The germline V gene encodes CDR1 SGHAT and CDR2 FQNNGV. CDR3 sequence: CASSSTETQYF. In nucleotides, the CDR3 is TGTGCCAGCAGCTCCACAGAGACCCAGTACTTC. Full variable domain (missing parts from reference TRBV11-2 and TRBJ2-5): EAGVAQSPRYKIIEKRQSVAFWCNPISGHATLYWYQQILGQGPKLLIQFQNNGVVDDSQLPKDRFSAERLKGVDSTLKIQPAKLEDSAVYLCASSSTETQYFGPGTRLLVL.

CDR3 DNA sequence: TGTGCCAGCAGCTTAGAGGGGACTAGCTTAGAGACCCAGTACTTC. Its protein product is CASSLEGTSLETQYF. The chain recombines TRBV7-8 with TRBJ2-5, with 9 bases that match TRBD2. This CDR3 is 15 amino acids long. Germline assignment: CDR1 SGHVS and CDR2 FQNEAQ. The junction had 4 bases not matched to a gene; V was cut back by 1 base and J by 4 bases.

The V call is TRBV2, the J call TRBJ1-5; tentative D call: TRBD1 (5 bases). The V and J ends lost 5 bases and 4 bases respectively, with 9 bases between them. CDR3 length equals 13 residues. Germline lookup yields CDR1 SNHLY and CDR2 FYNNEI. This chain's CDR3 is CASSRQLNQPQHF. The CDR3 DNA reads as TGTGCCAGCAGTAGACAGTTAAATCAGCCCCAGCATTTT.

This clone was seen just once. The rearrangement links TRBV7-9 to TRBJ2-1, with D possibly TRBD2 on 6 matching bases. Trimming pared 5 bases from V and 6 bases from J, leaving 14 bases between. Germline CDR1 and CDR2: SEHNR and FQNEAQ (reference sequence). The CDR3 totals 14 residues. The CDR3 here is CASSMETSVNEQFF. In DNA, the CDR3 is TGTGCCAGCAGCATGGAGACTAGTGTCAATGAGCAGTTCTTC.

The J gene is TRBJ2-7, the V gene TRBV7-9; D gene ambiguous. The CDR3 covers 14 residues. The V gene's germline CDR1 is SEHNR and CDR2 FQNEAQ (reference sequence). The V gene lost 3 bases and the J gene lost 5 bases, with 14 bases spanning the gap. Here the CDR3 reads CASSFPLASHEQYF. In DNA form, the CDR3 reads TGTGCCAGCAGCTTTCCTTTGGCATCTCACGAGCAGTACTTC.

The chain uses TRBV7-9 and TRBJ2-2; tentative D call: TRBD1 (5 bases). Germline V gives CDR1 SEHNR, CDR2 FQNEAQ (reference sequence). The CDR3 is made up of 16 amino acids. Trimming removed 5 bases at V and 2 bases at J, with 15 bases between. DNA of the CDR3: TGTGCCAGCAGCGCCAAGGCTCGGACAAACACCGGGGAGCTGTTTTTT. Encoded protein: CASSAKARTNTGELFF.

This sequence joins TRBV5-5 and TRBJ1-5; no reliable D call. Trimming took 4 bases from V and 5 from J, leaving 10 bases between them. Germline lookup yields CDR1 SGHKS and CDR2 YYEKEE (reference sequence). The CDR3 has 13 residues. The DNA of the CDR3 is TGTGCCAGCAGCCGCAGCCTAGATCAGCCCCAGCATTTT. Translated, it gives CASSRSLDQPQHF.

The rearrangement links TRBV7-6 to TRBJ2-2; 7 bases are shared with TRBD2. Germline trimming cut 1 base from V and 2 bases from J; bases unmatched to any gene: 4. Germline assignment: CDR1 SGHVS and CDR2 FNYEAQ. This CDR3 is built from 16 residues. The CDR3 bases are TGTGCCAGCAGCTTAGATCCTAGCGGTAACACCGGGGAGCTGTTTTTT. Translation: CASSLDPSGNTGELFF.

The CDR3 spells CASRFRDSPLHF. CDR3 coding DNA: TGTGCCAGCAGGTTCAGGGATTCACCCCTCCACTTT. The gene calls are TRBV5-6 and TRBJ1-6; maybe TRBD1 (5 bases). CDR1 is SGHDT and CDR2 is YYEEEE in the germline V gene. This CDR3 region has 12 residues. Between the trimmed V and J ends, which lost 5 bases and 8 bases, there was a span of 8 bases.